This T cell receptor (beta chain) emerged from a study of blood T cell repertoires in COVID-19. In the study overall: PBMCs, B-cell-depleted T cells, or T cells provided the cDNA or gDNA that made up the material.

V shed 0 bases and J shed 4 bases, with 9 bases lying between them. The CDR3 sequence is 14 residues long. Germline V CDR1 and CDR2: LGHNA, YSLEER. In the original analysis: By means of reference gene primer amplification, nucleated cell counts were estimated. Assay: immunoSEQ multiplex PCR; the TCRdb copy retains only in-frame clones and omits some. That table gives V, J and clone size, and the DNA gave D and trimming. The sample includes more than 300,000 clones, 90% of them seen just once. The chain combines TRBV4-3 with TRBJ1-1, with D hard to call. The sequenced material came from peripheral blood. The origin of this receptor is a woman aged 35 to 49 with COVID-19, enrolled during active disease. DNA of the CDR3: TGCGCCAGCAGCCAAGATGGGCGTGGCACTGAAGCTTTCTTT. Residues: CASSQDGRGTEAFF.